These 3 T cell receptor beta chains came from one sample sequenced in a study of response to subunit inactivated influenza vaccine. From the RT-PCR reads, TCRdb called clonotypes with MiXCR, one entry per CDR3 protein. The sample holds over 650,000 distinct CDR3 sequences, approximately 17% seen once. The input for sequencing was PBMCs from blood, taken roughly 5 days after vaccination. All receptors derive from a man aged 50-60 years who received an inactivated influenza vaccine.

V is TRBV7-2 and J is TRBJ2-2; TRBD1 aligns across 7 bases. Trimming at V came to 5 bases and at J to 6 bases, leaving 12 bases not matched to a gene. The germline gives CDR1 SGHTA, CDR2 FQGNSA. The CDR3 sequence is 16 residues long. In DNA form, the CDR3 reads TGTGCCAGCAGCACGGGACAGACTCGGTGGGCCGGGGAGCTGTTTTTT. Its protein product is CASSTGQTRWAGELFF.

This clonotype showed up many times. The chain employs TRBV29-1 and TRBJ2-5; D is perhaps TRBD2 (6 bases). V was trimmed by 6 bases and J by 2 bases, leaving 10 bases between them. The CDR3 has 12 amino acids. Germline loops: CDR1 SQVTM, CDR2 ANQGSEA. The CDR3 region is CSVARGQETQYF. The DNA for the CDR3 is TGCAGCGTGGCACGGGGGCAAGAGACCCAGTACTTC. Full variable domain (rest looked up from reference TRBV29-1 and TRBJ2-5): SAVISQKPSRDICQRGTSLTIQCQVDSQVTMMFWYRQQPGQSLTLIATANQGSEATYESGFVIDKFPISRPNLTFSTLTVSNMSPEDSSIYLCSVARGQETQYFGPGTRLLVL.

This chain links TRBV15 with TRBJ2-5; TRBD2 might be the D (7 bases). The CDR3 runs to 16 residues. V lost 4 bases and J 4 bases, leaving 19 bases between the germline ends. The germline CDR1 and CDR2 sequences are LNHNV and YYDKDF (reference sequence). CDR3 DNA sequence: TGTGCCACCAGCAACCGGGGGGCGGGGGAGACAGAGACCCAGTACTTC. Translation: CATSNRGAGETETQYF.